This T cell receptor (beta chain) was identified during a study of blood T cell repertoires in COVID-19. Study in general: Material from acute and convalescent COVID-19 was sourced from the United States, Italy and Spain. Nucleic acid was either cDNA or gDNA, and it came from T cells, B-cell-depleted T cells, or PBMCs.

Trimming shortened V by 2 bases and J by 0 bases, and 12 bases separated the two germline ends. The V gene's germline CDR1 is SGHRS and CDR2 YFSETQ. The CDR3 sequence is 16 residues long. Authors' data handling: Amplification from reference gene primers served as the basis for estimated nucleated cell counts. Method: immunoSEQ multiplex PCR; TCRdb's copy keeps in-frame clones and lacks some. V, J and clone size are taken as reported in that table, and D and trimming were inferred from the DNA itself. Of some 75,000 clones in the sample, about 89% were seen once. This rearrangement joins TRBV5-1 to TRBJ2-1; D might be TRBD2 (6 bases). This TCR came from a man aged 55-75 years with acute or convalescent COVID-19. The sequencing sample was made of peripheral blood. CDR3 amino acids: CASSFLSGSSYNEQFF. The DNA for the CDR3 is TGCGCCAGCAGCTTTCTTAGCGGCAGCTCCTACAATGAGCAGTTCTTC.